This T cell receptor beta chain stems from a study of lymphopenia after photon versus proton radiotherapy. Study-level findings and limits: Survival link was tested only in deceased patients; proton benefit remains a possibility. Larger post-nadir TCR diversity loss correlated inversely with survival in deceased patients. After lymphocyte nadir, photon-treated repertoires showed oligoclonal expansion, especially CD8+ Temra. Photon-treated patients lost naive T cells and TCR diversity; proton-treated stayed stable.

Concerning this clone itself: Its antigen is unknown.

The data were produced by immunoSEQ multiplex PCR, yet TCRdb's version contains in-frame clones alone and is incomplete. This sample carries tens of thousands of clones, around 86% of them seen once, and the ten largest clones take roughly 2.3%. The germline CDR1 and CDR2 sequences are LNHDA and SQIVND (reference sequence). The CDR3 has 13 residues. The V gene end was trimmed by 4 bases and the J gene end by 6 bases; junction bases not matched to a gene: 4. The sequencing used peripheral blood, collected from a patient treated with photon-based radiotherapy. The receptor was isolated from a man in his forties with gastric cancer. V gene TRBV19 combines with J gene TRBJ1-1, with 8 bases identical to TRBD1. The CDR3 sequence: CASSTDRGAEAFF. The DNA for the CDR3 is TGTGCCAGTAGTACTGACAGGGGCGCTGAAGCTTTCTTT.